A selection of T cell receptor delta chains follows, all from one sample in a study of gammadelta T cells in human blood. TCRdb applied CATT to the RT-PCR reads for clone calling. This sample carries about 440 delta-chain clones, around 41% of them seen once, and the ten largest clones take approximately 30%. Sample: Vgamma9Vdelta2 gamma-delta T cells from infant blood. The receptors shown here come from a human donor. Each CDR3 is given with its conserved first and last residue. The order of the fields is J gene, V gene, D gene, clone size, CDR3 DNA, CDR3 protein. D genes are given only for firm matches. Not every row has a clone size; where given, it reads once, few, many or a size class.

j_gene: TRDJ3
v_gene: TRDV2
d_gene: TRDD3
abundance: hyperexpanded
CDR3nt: TGTGCCTGTGCTGGGGGATACGACTGGGACACCCGACAGATGTTTTTC
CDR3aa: CACAGGYDWDTRQMFF

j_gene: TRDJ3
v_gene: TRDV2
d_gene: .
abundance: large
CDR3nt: TGTGCCTGTGACGAGTTTAGCTCCTGGGACACCCGACAGATGTTTTTC
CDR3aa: CACDEFSSWDTRQMFF

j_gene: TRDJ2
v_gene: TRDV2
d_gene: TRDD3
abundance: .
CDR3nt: TGTGCCTGTGACACCGTTCCGGGGCTGGGGGATACGGGGACAGCACAACTCTTCTTT
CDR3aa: CACDTVPGLGDTGTAQLFF

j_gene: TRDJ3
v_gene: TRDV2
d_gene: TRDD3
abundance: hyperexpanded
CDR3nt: TGTGCCTGTGACTGGGGGAGCTCCTGGGACACCCGACAGATGTTTTTC
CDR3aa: CACDWGSSWDTRQMFF

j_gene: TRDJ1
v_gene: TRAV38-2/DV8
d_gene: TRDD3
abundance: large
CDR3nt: TGTGCTTTCATGAAGCATCCCCGGGAAATCTTTTTCCTACGGTATAAAAGGGGATACGCGATTGGCGCCGATAAACTCATCTTT
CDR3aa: CAFMKHPREIFFLRYKRGYAIGADKLIF

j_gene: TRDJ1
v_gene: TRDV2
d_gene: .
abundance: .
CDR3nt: TGTGCCTGTGACGCCGTGCCCCGGGTGTACACCGATAAACTCATCTTT
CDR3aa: CACDAVPRVYTDKLIF

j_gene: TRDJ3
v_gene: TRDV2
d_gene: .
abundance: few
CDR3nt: TGTGCCTGTGACACTTTATCATCTTGGGACACCCGACAGATGTTTTTC
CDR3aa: CACDTLSSWDTRQMFF

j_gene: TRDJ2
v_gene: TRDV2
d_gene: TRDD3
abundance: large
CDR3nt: TGTGCCTGTGACATACTGGGGGATACGCCTTCTTTGACAGCACAACTCTTCTTT
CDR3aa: CACDILGDTPSLTAQLFF

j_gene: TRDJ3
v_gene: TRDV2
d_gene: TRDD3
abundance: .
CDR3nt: TGTGCCTGTGACCACATAACCTTACTGGGGGATAATAAAGGCCGGGACACCCGACAGATGTTTTTC
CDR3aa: CACDHITLLGDNKGRDTRQMFF

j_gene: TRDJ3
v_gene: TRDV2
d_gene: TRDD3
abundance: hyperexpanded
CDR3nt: TGTGCCTGTGACCCCCGGGGGATACGTTTCTGGGACACCCGACAGATGTTTTTC
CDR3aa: CACDPRGIRFWDTRQMFF

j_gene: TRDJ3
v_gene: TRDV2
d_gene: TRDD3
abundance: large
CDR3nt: TGTGCCTGTGACACCGTGGGGGATACGCGCTCCTGGGACACCCGACAGATGTTTTTC
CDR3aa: CACDTVGDTRSWDTRQMFF

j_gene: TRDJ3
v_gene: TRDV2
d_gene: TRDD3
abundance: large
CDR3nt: TGTGCCTGTGACACCGTACTGGGGGATACGAGCTCCTGGGACACCCGACAGATGTTTTTC
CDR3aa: CACDTVLGDTSSWDTRQMFF

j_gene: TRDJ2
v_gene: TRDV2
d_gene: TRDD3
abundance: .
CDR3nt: TGTGCCTGTGACACCGTACTGGGGGATACTTTGACAGCACAACTCTTCTTT
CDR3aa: CACDTVLGDTLTAQLFF

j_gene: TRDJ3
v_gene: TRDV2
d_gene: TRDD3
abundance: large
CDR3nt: TGTGCCTGTGACACGACTGGGGGATACTCCTGGGACACCCGACAGATGTTTTTC
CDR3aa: CACDTTGGYSWDTRQMFF

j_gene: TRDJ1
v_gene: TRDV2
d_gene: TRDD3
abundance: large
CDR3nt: TGTGCCTGTGACCCCCGCCCCTGGGGGAAGTACACCGATAAACTCATCTTT
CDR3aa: CACDPRPWGKYTDKLIF

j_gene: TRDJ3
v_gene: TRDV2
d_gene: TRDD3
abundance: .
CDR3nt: TGTGCCTGTGACACTGGGGGATACTATACATCCTGGGACACCCGACAGATGTTTTTC
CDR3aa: CACDTGGYYTSWDTRQMFF

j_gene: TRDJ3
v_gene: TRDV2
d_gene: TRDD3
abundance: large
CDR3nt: TGTGCCTGTGACACCTTACTGGGGGATACCTGGGACACCCGACAGATGTTTTTC
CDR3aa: CACDTLLGDTWDTRQMFF

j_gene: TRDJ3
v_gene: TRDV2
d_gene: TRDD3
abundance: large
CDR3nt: TGTGCCTGTGACACTGGGGGATACTTCTCCTGGGACACCCGACAGATGTTTTTC
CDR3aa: CACDTGGYFSWDTRQMFF

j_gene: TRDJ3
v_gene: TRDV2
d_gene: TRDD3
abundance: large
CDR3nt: TGTGCCTGTGACACGGGGGGATACAGCTCCTGGGACACCCGACAGATGTTTTTC
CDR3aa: CACDTGGYSSWDTRQMFF

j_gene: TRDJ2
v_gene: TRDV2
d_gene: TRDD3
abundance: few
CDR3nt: TGTGCCTGTGACATTTTGGGGGATACAGCACAACTCTTCTTT
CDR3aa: CACDILGDTAQLFF

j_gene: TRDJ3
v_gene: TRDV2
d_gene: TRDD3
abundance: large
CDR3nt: TGTGCCTGTGACACCGGGGGATACGGCTCCTGGGACACCCGACAGATGTTTTTC
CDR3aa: CACDTGGYGSWDTRQMFF